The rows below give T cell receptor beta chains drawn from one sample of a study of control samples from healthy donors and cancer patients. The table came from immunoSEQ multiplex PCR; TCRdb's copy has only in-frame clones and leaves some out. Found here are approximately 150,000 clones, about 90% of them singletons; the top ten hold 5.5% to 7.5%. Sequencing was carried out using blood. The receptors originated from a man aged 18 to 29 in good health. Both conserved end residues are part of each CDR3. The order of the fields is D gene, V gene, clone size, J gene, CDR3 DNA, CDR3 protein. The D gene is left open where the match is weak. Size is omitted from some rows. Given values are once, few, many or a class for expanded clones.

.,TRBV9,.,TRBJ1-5,TGTGCCAGCAGCGTAGGACTGTCAGATCAGCCCCAGCATTTT,CASSVGLSDQPQHF
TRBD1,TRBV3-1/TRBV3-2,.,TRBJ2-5,TGTGCCACTGATCACGACAGGGGCTGCGAGACCCAGTACTTC,CATDHDRGCETQYF
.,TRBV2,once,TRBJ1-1,TGTGCCAGCAGCACTCAACCGAACACTGAAGCTTTCTTT,CASSTQPNTEAFF
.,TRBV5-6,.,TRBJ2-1,TGTGCCAGCAGCTTTAATGGGCTAGTGAGCGACAATGAGCAGTTCTTC,CASSFNGLVSDNEQFF
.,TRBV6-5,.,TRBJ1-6,TGTGCCAGCAGTTATACGGGGGAACATAATTCACCCCTCCACTTT,CASSYTGEHNSPLHF
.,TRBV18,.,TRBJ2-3,TGTGCCAGCTCACCAATGGATACGCAGTATTTT,CASSPMDTQYF
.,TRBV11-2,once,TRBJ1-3,TGTGCCAGCAGCTGGGCAGGAGACTCTGGAAACACCATATATTTT,CASSWAGDSGNTIYF
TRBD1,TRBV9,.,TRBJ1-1,TGTGCCAGCAGCCCGGGACAGGGGAACACTGAAGCTTTCTTT,CASSPGQGNTEAFF
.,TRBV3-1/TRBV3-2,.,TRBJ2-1,TGTGCCAGCAGCCAAGTTCAGGGGGGGCGGGCGCAGGATGAGCAGTTCTTC,CASSQVQGGRAQDEQFF
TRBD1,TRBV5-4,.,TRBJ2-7,TGTGCCAGCAGCTCGAGGACAGGGTACGAGCAGTACTTC,CASSSRTGYEQYF
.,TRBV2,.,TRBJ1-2,TGTGCCAGCAGCCGGGGCGGCAGGGGAGACGACTACACCTTC,CASSRGGRGDDYTF
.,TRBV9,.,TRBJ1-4,TGTGCCAGCAGCGTAGAAGGGGGGCGAGGGGAAAAACTGTTTTTT,CASSVEGGRGEKLFF
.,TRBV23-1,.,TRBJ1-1,TGCGCCAGCAGTCAATCGAGGTCCGCCCGTCCGGTAGGATCTTTCTTT,CASSQSRSARPVGSFF
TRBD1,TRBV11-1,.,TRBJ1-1,TGTGCCAGCAGGCGGGACAGCGAAGCTTTCTTT,CASRRDSEAFF